This T cell receptor beta chain comes out of a study of early stage breast cancer tumors (dated by TCRdb to 2015 to 2018). About the investigation overall: Of the roughly 17 invasive breast tumors, 12 to 13 were found to be estrogen receptor-positive, progesterone receptor-positive and HER2-negative. About 65% of the 12 ER+/PR+/HER2- tumors were invasive ductal carcinomas, while the other four were invasive lobular carcinomas. Across all samples, 2,700,000 or so templates representing nearly 1,100,000 unique clonotypes were detected. A read coverage of roughly 10-fold per sample was achieved on average. Results and caveats for the whole study, not just this receptor: Analysis by tumor subtype was prevented by the small cohort size. Enriched TCRB sequences shared across patients were found to be mostly commonly generated sequences that were unlikely to play an important role in the tumor microenvironment. About 2.7-fold higher T cell density and higher clonality were observed in tumors than in adjacent normal breast tissue. Chain pairing and functional markers such as CD4, CD8 and FOXP3 were not captured by bulk genomic DNA sequencing of unsorted cells. Repertoires from blood and normal breast were more alike than repertoires from blood and tumor, and in about 90% of the 16 patients, comparing each tissue with blood separated tumor from normal.

For this clone: Its antigen is currently not known. Per-base qualities were not stored, and no clone one base away is much larger.

Dicing about 20-50 mg of tumor tissue typically produced more than 2.5 ug of DNA. The study profiled bulk TCR beta-chain repertoires in matched peripheral blood, tumor and adjacent normal breast tissue taken from more than 15 patients with early-stage breast cancer. Once resection was done, tumor tissue identified by eye was cut out and put into prechilled RNAlater. Tumor tissue (about 19-50 mg) was diced and homogenized in RLTplus buffer with beta-mercaptoethanol and antifoaming agent using a TissueLyser II. Genomic DNA was extracted with the Qiagen AllPrep DNA/RNA Mini kit. Based on the germline V gene, the CDR1 and CDR2 sequences are SGHRS and YFSETQ. There are 14 amino acids in the CDR3, from cysteine to phenylalanine inclusive. Only the CDR3 part of the read is kept: 42 bases, read in frame from the first base. V is cut by 6 bases and J by 1 base, and the space between the germline ends is 12 bases.

Two independent genomic DNA replicates were amplified for each sample, with around 0.5 ug used for blood and 1.5 ug for tumor or normal breast. TCRB sequencing of genomic DNA was carried out with the ImmunoSeq Intro kit according to the manufacturer's instructions. Multiplex PCR ran approximately 29 cycles with proprietary primers and spike-in control sequences for absolute quantification. Single-end 150-bp reads were used to sequence an 87-bp fragment covering the CDR3 and the flanking V and J genes. Seven samples, with two replicates for each sample, were multiplexed per lane of an Illumina MiSeq using version 3.0 chemistry. Per the original workflow: The vendor's proprietary pipeline processed the raw data and merged both replicates into a single result for each sample. Productive rearrangements sharing the V-gene family, CDR3 amino acid sequence and J-gene segment were defined as clonotypes. To compute clonality, the normalized Shannon entropy (Pielou evenness) of TCRB abundances was subtracted from 1. T cell density was estimated by dividing total templates by the number of input cells inferred from the DNA input amount. Recon with default parameters was used to estimate total repertoire diversity and clonality. A clonotype counted as tumor-enriched if its abundance in tumor exceeded 0.1% and was at least 32-fold higher than its abundance in normal breast. Sourced from immuneACCESS, this table was stored by TCRdb with only in-frame sequences that have V and J called. A share of the clones is absent; for the studies checked, an unresolved V gene accounts for under half, and the remainder has no known explanation. From that table come the V and J calls and clone size; the DNA was used to work out D and trimming. The sample profile shows some 32,000 clones; 60% to 80% of them were found once. The top ten clonotypes cover 10% of the sample.

This TCR was sampled from a person aged 25 to 39 with breast cancer. The V gene is TRBV5-1 and the J gene is TRBJ2-3, with TRBD2 as a weak D call on 5 bases. The sequenced material came from breast tumor tissue. The CDR3 region reads CASTADFGTDTQYF. The nucleotides are TGCGCCAGCACGGCGGACTTCGGCACAGATACGCAGTATTTT.